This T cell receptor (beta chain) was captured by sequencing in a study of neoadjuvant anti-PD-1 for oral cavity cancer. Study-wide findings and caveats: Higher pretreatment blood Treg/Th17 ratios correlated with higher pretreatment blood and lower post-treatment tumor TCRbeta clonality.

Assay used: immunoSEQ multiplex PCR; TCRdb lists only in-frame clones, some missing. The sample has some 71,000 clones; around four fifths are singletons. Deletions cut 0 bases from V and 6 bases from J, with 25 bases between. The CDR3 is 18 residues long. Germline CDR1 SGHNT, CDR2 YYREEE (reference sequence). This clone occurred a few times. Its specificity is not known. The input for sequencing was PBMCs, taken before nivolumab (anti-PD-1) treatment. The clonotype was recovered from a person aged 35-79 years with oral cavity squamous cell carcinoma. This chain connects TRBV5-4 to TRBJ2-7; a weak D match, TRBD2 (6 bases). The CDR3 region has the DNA TGTGCCAGCAGCTTGGTTCCTGGAGGGCAGGTCGGGGCGAGCGAGCAGTACTTC. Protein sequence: CASSLVPGGQVGASEQYF.